This T cell receptor beta chain was recovered during a study of T cells in Graves' hyperthyroidism and ophthalmopathy (dated by TCRdb to the late 2010s). Background on the whole study: Peripheral blood samples were taken at the time of initial diagnosis, prior to any treatment. A discovery cohort of about a hundred patients, 43 with Graves' ophthalmopathy and 55 to 65 with stable Graves' hyperthyroidism, was used to find distinguishing TCR V-J signatures. An independent validation cohort of about 19 hyperthyroidism patients and 17 patients who later progressed to ophthalmopathy tested prospective prediction of ophthalmopathy. The 75 to 100 discovery patients were randomly split 7:3 into training and test sets. The study also compared thyroid tissue and blood T-cell repertoires from about six Graves' hyperthyroidism patients. Following sampling, methimazole starting at 30 mg daily was given to hyperthyroidism patients, and high-dose intravenous methylprednisolone was given to ophthalmopathy patients. TCR Vbeta CDR3 sequencing of some 140 peripheral blood samples (roughly 41 ophthalmopathy, about 75 hyperthyroidism and roughly 17 progressor patients) is reported in the paper.

Graves' hyperthyroidism was defined as stable when no progression to ophthalmopathy occurred over 18 months of follow-up. Hyperthyroidism patients were newly diagnosed, had a disease duration of under 2 months, and were aged 18 to 65 years. Patients with uncontrolled infections, other autoimmune diseases, pregnancy or lactation were excluded. Clinical symptoms, serum thyroxine and TRAb, thyroid ultrasound, and orbital computed tomography formed the basis for the diagnoses. Ficoll-Paque density gradient centrifugation was used to isolate PBMCs from 10 ml of fresh peripheral blood. Total RNA was extracted with Trizol reagent, and quality was checked on an Agilent 2100 Bioanalyzer. The TCR beta CDR3 regions were amplified from RNA transcripts. For the first round of RT-PCR on the TCR CDR3, the HTBI primer set was used together with the Qiagen OneStep RT-PCR kit. Libraries were constructed in a second round of multiplex PCR, after which size selection and purification were performed. Libraries were sequenced paired-end with 100 bp reads on an Illumina HiSeq2000. In the source study's methods: SOAPnuke was used to process the raw data, throwing out any read that contained adapters or uncalled bases, had a mean Phred below 15, or lacked an exact constant-primer or identifier match. COPE v1.2.5 was used to merge high-quality paired reads, and clonotypes were defined as unique nucleotide sequences. Clonotypes were aligned to IMGT TRBV, TRBD and TRBJ reference segments using MiTCR v1.1. Only V-J combinations with frequency above 0.0001, covering about 99% of repertoires, were analysed. A TCS score was defined as the ratio of F50 (clonal expansion) to E x V (chaos), with BLOSUM62-based TCRdist applied between CDR3 peptides within each V-J. Welch's t-statistics and random forest reduced some 510 V-J features to some 14, which were used in a naive Bayes classifier (R e1071). The public reads were quality trimmed at Q25 with fastp and then assembled into clones with MiXCR by TCRdb, keeping productive beta chains. CDR3 protein duplicates are merged, each entry listing the most common genes and DNA. TCRdb, not the original authors, processed these V and J calls. The table for this sample lists about 560,000 distinct CDR3 sequences; approximately 16% of them were counted only once. The biggest ten clones account for approximately 18% of the sample.

CDR1 and CDR2 (PRHDT, FYEKMQ) derive from the germline V gene (reference sequence). Taken from cysteine to phenylalanine, the CDR3 has 15 residues. Only the CDR3 DNA is retained, 45 bases long and in frame from the first base. Here V drops 4 bases and J drops 8 bases, and the junction holds 13 bases not matched to any gene. This clonotype has at least ten counts. Its antigen is unknown. Base qualities were left out, and no much larger clone turns up one base away. Overall study outcomes, separate from this receptor: Sample size was not statistically predetermined, and investigators were not blinded to group allocation. In validation, the model predicted progression to ophthalmopathy a median of approximately 6.3 months before onset, with over 60% sensitivity and 72.22% specificity. Ophthalmopathy was separated from stable hyperthyroidism by a 13 V-J signature model, with approximately 90% sensitivity and approximately 81% specificity obtained in cross-validation and 80%/75% obtained in testing. Blood samples also contained most of the expanded thyroid clonotypes (frequency above 0.001), which suggests that blood repertoires may reflect thyroid immune responses.

The specimen sequenced was blood. Here the chain combines TRBV13 and TRBJ1-1; TRBD1 agrees with 7 junctional bases. The receptor comes from a woman between 18 and 30 years old with Graves' hyperthyroidism. The encoded CDR3 is CASSSEGARLSEAFF. In nucleotides, the sequence is TGTGCCAGCAGCTCGGAGGGGGCTCGGTTGTCGGAAGCTTTCTTT.